These 17 T cell receptor beta chains came from one sample sequenced in a study of T cell repertoires in cytomegalovirus infection. These receptors have no identified antigens. TCRdb called the reads again in MiXCR, with one record for every CDR3 protein. The sample yields tens of thousands of distinct CDR3 sequences, 20% to 30% seen once. This sample comprised CD8+ T cells from cultured PBMCs, obtained from culture after CMV antigen stimulation. The origin of the receptors is a human donor in good health (CMV status not recorded). Some clones in this sample may be carry-over from other donors' samples.

The chain links TRBV20-1 to TRBJ2-1, with 7 bases identical to TRBD2. The CDR3 sequence is 14 residues long. Germline loops: CDR1 DFQATT, CDR2 SNEGSKA (reference sequence). V dropped 5 bases and J dropped 2; count of bases not matched to a gene: 6. The CDR3 protein is CSAHPSGPYNEQFF. In DNA form, the CDR3 reads TGCAGTGCTCACCCTAGCGGTCCCTACAATGAGCAGTTCTTC.

The J gene is TRBJ1-3, the V gene TRBV7-6; no reliable D call. Trimming cost V 5 bases and J 0 bases, with 8 bases left between them. CDR3 size: 14 residues. Germline CDR1 SGHVS, CDR2 FNYEAQ. The CDR3 region has the DNA TGTGCCAGCAGCCGCGGCAGCTCTGGAAACACCATATATTTT. Residues: CASSRGSSGNTIYF.

This clonotype was recorded many times. The chain couples TRBV7-9 to TRBJ2-7; TRBD2 aligns across 15 bases. Germline V lookup: CDR1 SEHNR, CDR2 FQNEAQ (reference sequence). After removal of 4 bases from V and 3 bases from J, the junction contained 7 bases not matched to a gene. The CDR3 runs to 17 residues. The CDR3 DNA follows: TGTGCCAGCAGCTCGAGTAGGGGACTAGCGGGGGGCTACGAGCAGTACTTC. This translates into CASSSSRGLAGGYEQYF.

This clonotype was seen many times. The chain recombines TRBV6-1 with TRBJ1-1; no clear D gene. The CDR3 is 13 residues long. Germline V gene sequence: CDR1 MNHNS, CDR2 SASEGT. V dropped 9 bases and J dropped 0 bases, with 11 bases sitting between them. CDR3 DNA: TGTGCCAGTCCTTCTGGGATGAACACTGAAGCTTTCTTT. Its protein is CASPSGMNTEAFF.

The chain combines TRBV3-1 with TRBJ2-4; 7 bases map to TRBD2. V dropped 0 bases and J dropped 0; count of bases not matched to a gene: 14. Per germline, CDR1 LGHDT and CDR2 YNNKEL (reference sequence). The CDR3 sequence is 20 residues long. The CDR3 region is CASSQEGWGVTGGAKNIQYF. DNA of the CDR3: TGTGCCAGCAGCCAAGAGGGTTGGGGCGTTACGGGGGGAGCCAAAAACATTCAGTACTTC.

The J gene is TRBJ1-4, the V gene TRBV4-3; D call uncertain. The length of the CDR3 is 13 residues. V was clipped by 0 bases and J by 8 bases, with 7 bases between them. Germline V CDR1 and CDR2: LGHNA, YSLEER. The CDR3 DNA sequence: TGCGCCAGCAGCCAAGATCTGGAAGAAAAACTGTTTTTT. Its translation: CASSQDLEEKLFF.

This sequence joins TRBV5-6 and TRBJ2-1, with TRBD2 matching 8 bases. Germline V lookup: CDR1 SGHDT, CDR2 YYEEEE. The CDR3 totals 15 residues. The trim removed 0 bases at V and 6 bases at J, leaving 5 bases unmatched. The CDR3 DNA reads as TGTGCCAGCAGCTTGGGGTTTAGCGGGGCCAATGAGCAGTTCTTC. Translating gives CASSLGFSGANEQFF.

This clonotype was found a few times. This chain links TRBV5-1 with TRBJ1-2, with D uncertain. Trimming left V 2 bases short and J 4 bases short, with 12 bases between. This CDR3 contains 14 residues. Germline-derived CDR1 and CDR2 are SGHRS and YFSETQ. The CDR3 spells CASSLVDGSYGYTF. In nucleotides, the CDR3 is TGCGCCAGCAGCTTAGTGGACGGGAGCTATGGCTACACCTTC.

This clonotype was counted a few times. CDR3 protein: CASSLGQGSIYEQYF. CDR3 coding DNA: TGTGCCAGCAGCTTGGGTCAGGGTTCGATCTACGAGCAGTACTTC. This chain joins TRBV5-6 and TRBJ2-7, with D maybe TRBD1 (5 bases). V was clipped by 0 bases and J by 3 bases, with 13 bases between them. CDR3 length: 15 residues. CDR1 and CDR2 from the germline V gene are SGHDT and YYEEEE.

This clonotype was found a few times. Just one base apart from a much larger clone, this may be a read error. CDR3 sequence (DNA): TGTGCCAGCAGCTTAGAGTCCTACGAGCAGTACTTC. Protein product: CASSLESYEQYF. The rearrangement uses TRBV7-9 and TRBJ2-7, with D hard to call. Germline CDR1 is SEHNR and CDR2 is FQNEAQ (reference sequence). V lost 1 base and J 1 base, leaving 2 bases between the germline ends. The CDR3 is 12 amino acids.

V is TRBV9 and J is TRBJ2-7; 7 bases align to TRBD1. Per germline, CDR1 SGDLS and CDR2 YYNGEE. V lost 2 bases, J lost 6 bases, and 5 bases stayed unmatched. This CDR3 comprises 13 residues. This CDR3 is CASSVGTEGEQYF. As DNA, the CDR3 is TGTGCCAGCAGCGTGGGGACAGAGGGCGAGCAGTACTTC. Variable domain in full (rest from reference TRBV9 and TRBJ2-7): DSGVTQTPKHLITATGQRVTLRCSPRSGDLSVYWYQQSLDQGLQFLIQYYNGEERAKGNILERFSAQQFPDLHSELNLSSLELGDSALYFCASSVGTEGEQYFGPGTRLTVT.

This clonotype was counted at least ten times. The genes are TRBV12-3 or TRBV12-4 and TRBJ1-1; a possible D gene is TRBD1 (6 bases). This CDR3 spans 14 amino acids. Trimming took 10 bases from V and 8 from J, leaving 23 bases between them. The DNA for the CDR3 is TGTGCCACCCTATCGATGGGAGGTGGGGGCGAAGCTTTCTTT. This encodes CATLSMGGGGEAFF.

At least ten counts were recorded for this clonotype. The CDR3 protein is CASSLGTSTEAFF. In DNA form, the CDR3 reads TGTGCCAGCAGTTTAGGGACATCCACTGAAGCTTTCTTT. The chain has TRBV12-3 or TRBV12-4 and TRBJ1-1; D might be TRBD1 (5 bases). The CDR3 covers 13 residues. Trimming took off 1 base at V and 4 bases at J, with 7 bases between the two ends.

Note on this clonotype: This may be a read error: a much more frequent sequence differs by one nucleotide. The chain is built from TRBV7-6 and TRBJ2-4, with 7 bases aligning to TRBD1. The CDR3 has 16 residues. The germline V gene encodes CDR1 SGHVS and CDR2 FNYEAQ. CDR3 amino acids: CTSSGYRGSSWNIQYF. CDR3 DNA sequence: TGTACCAGCAGCGGATACAGGGGTTCTTCGTGGAACATTCAGTACTTC.

The J gene is TRBJ2-2, the V gene TRBV7-9, with D possibly matching TRBD1 (5 bases). The germline V gene encodes CDR1 SEHNR and CDR2 FQNEAQ (reference sequence). CDR3 length equals 16 residues. V was shortened by 10 bases and J by 4 bases, with 22 bases between the two germline ends. DNA of the CDR3: TGTGCCAACCAGCAGATTGACAGTCGGAGCACCGGGGAGCTGTTTTTT. Protein: CANQQIDSRSTGELFF.

V is TRBV14 and J is TRBJ2-5; D gene unclear. This CDR3 comprises 14 residues. CDR1 is SGHDN, CDR2 FVKESK, per germline. Trimming stripped 0 bases from V and 2 bases from J, with 7 bases between. CDR3 in amino acids: CASSQEGIQETQYF. DNA for the CDR3: TGTGCCAGCAGCCAAGAGGGGATACAAGAGACCCAGTACTTC.

This clonotype has at least ten counts. J is TRBJ1-6 and V is TRBV3-1, with 10 bases aligning to TRBD1. CDR3 length equals 15 residues. The germline V gene encodes CDR1 LGHDT and CDR2 YNNKEL (reference sequence). J gave up 7 bases and V 1 base, and 1 base lay outside the gene matches. The CDR3: CASSQGQGANSPLHF. CDR3 in DNA: TGTGCCAGCAGCCAAGGACAGGGGGCAAATTCACCCCTCCACTTT.